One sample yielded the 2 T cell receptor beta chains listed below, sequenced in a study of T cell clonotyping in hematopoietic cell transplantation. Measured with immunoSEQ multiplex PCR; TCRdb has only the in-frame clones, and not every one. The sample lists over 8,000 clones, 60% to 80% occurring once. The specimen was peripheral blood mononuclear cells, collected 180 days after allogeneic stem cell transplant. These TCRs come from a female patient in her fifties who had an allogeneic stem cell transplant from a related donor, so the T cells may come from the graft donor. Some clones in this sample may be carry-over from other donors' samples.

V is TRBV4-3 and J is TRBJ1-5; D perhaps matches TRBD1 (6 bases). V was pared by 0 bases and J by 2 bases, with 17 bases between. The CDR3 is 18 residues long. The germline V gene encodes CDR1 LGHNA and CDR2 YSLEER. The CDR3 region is CASSQDLNRERGNQPQHF. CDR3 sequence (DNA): TGCGCCAGCAGCCAAGATCTTAACAGGGAGAGGGGCAATCAGCCCCAGCATTTT.

CDR3 sequence reads: CASSSSSTGSLGEQYF. The CDR3 nucleotides are TGCGCCAGCAGCTCGTCGAGTACCGGTTCTCTCGGGGAGCAGTACTTC. The chain combines TRBV5-1 with TRBJ2-7, with no clear D. The V gene's germline CDR1 is SGHRS and CDR2 YFSETQ. V gave up 3 bases and J gave up 7 bases, with 23 bases separating them. CDR3 length: 16 residues.